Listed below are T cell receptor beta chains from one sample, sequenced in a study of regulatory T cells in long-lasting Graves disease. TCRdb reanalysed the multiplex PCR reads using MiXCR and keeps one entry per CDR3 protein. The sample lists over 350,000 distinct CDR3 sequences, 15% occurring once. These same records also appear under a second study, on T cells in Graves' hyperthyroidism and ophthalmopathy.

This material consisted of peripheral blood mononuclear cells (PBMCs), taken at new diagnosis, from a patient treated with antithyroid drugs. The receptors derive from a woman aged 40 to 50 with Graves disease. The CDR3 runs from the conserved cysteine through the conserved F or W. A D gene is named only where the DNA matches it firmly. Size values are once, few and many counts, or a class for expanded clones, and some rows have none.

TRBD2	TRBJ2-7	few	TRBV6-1	CASSERGLAGGRNEQYF	TGTGCCAGCAGTGAAAGGGGACTAGCGGGAGGTAGGAACGAGCAGTACTTC
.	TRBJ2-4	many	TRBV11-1	CASSPLQVAKNIQYF	TGTGCCAGCAGCCCTCTACAGGTAGCCAAAAACATTCAGTACTTC
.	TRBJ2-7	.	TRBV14	CASSRLYRDSYEQYF	TGTGCCAGCAGCCGATTATACAGGGATTCCTACGAGCAGTACTTC
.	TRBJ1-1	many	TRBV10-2	CASSVQDPSGATEAFF	TGCGCCAGCAGTGTACAGGATCCATCGGGAGCCACTGAAGCTTTCTTT
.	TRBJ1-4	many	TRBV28	CASRFRGATNEKLFF	TGTGCCAGCAGATTCCGGGGAGCAACTAATGAAAAACTGTTTTTT
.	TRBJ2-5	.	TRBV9	CASSVDQGGTQYF	TGTGCCAGCAGCGTAGATCAAGGCGGGACCCAGTACTTC
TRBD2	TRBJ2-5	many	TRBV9	CASSGGGTQETQYF	TGTGCCAGCAGCGGCGGGGGGACTCAAGAGACCCAGTACTTC
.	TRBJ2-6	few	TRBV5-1	CASSLEHAGANVLTF	TGCGCCAGCAGCTTGGAGCACGCTGGGGCCAACGTCCTGACTTTC
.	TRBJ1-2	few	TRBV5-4	CASSLGAIMFGYTF	TGTGCCAGCAGCTTGGGGGCCATTATGTTTGGCTACACCTTC
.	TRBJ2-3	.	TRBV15	CATSRVPRPPGDTQYF	TGTGCCACCAGCAGAGTCCCCCGGCCCCCGGGGGATACGCAGTATTTT
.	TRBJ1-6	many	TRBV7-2	CASSLDDRGPSPLHF	TGTGCCAGCAGCTTAGATGACCGAGGACCTTCACCCCTCCACTTT
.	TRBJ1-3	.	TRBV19	CASSIQHSGNTIYF	TGTGCCAGTAGTATACAGCACTCTGGAAACACCATATATTTT
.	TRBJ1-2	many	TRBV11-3	CASSFAGVSGYGYTF	TGTGCCAGCAGCTTTGCGGGGGTCTCTGGGTATGGCTACACCTTC
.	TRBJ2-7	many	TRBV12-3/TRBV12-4	CASSLGGAYYEQYF	TGTGCCAGCAGCCTAGGGGGGGCTTATTACGAGCAGTACTTC
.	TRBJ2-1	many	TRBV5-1	CASSLRTPPYNEQFF	TGCGCCAGCAGCTTACGGACACCACCTTACAATGAGCAGTTCTTC
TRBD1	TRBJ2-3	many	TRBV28	CASSISGTGNNLDTQYF	TGTGCCAGCAGTATTTCCGGGACAGGGAATAATTTAGATACGCAGTATTTT
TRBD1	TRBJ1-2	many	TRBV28	CASRRQGGGYTF	TGTGCCAGCAGACGACAGGGCGGTGGCTACACCTTC
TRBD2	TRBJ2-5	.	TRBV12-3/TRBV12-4	CASSPRGTSGRETQYF	TGTGCCAGCAGTCCAAGGGGGACTAGCGGGAGGGAGACCCAGTACTTC
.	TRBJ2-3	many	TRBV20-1	CSAKSSANPTDTQYF	TGCAGTGCCAAATCTAGCGCCAATCCCACAGATACGCAGTATTTT
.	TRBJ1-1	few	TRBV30	CAWAKNTEAFF	TGTGCCTGGGCCAAGAACACTGAAGCTTTCTTT
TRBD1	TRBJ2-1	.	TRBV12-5	CASARDRDYNEQFF	TGTGCTAGCGCCCGGGACAGGGACTACAATGAGCAGTTCTTC
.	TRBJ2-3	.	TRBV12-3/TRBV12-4	CTSSHNRADTQYF	TGTACCAGCTCCCACAACCGCGCAGATACGCAGTATTTT
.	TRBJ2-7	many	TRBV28	CASYSSSPYEQYF	TGTGCCAGTTACAGTAGTAGCCCCTACGAGCAGTACTTC
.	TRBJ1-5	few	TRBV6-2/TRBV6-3	CASSDGAAQPQHF	TGTGCCAGCAGTGACGGGGCGGCTCAGCCCCAGCATTTT
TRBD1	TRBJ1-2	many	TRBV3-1	CASSQYAGKTGADYGYTF	TGTGCCAGCAGCCAATATGCGGGGAAGACAGGGGCCGACTATGGCTACACCTTC
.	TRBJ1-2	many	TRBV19	CASNSRGASYGYTF	TGTGCCAGTAATTCGCGCGGCGCTTCCTATGGCTACACCTTC
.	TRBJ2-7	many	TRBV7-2	CASETGSYEQYF	TGTGCCAGCGAAACGGGGTCCTACGAGCAGTACTTC
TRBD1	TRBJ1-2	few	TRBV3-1	CASSQLDRSNYGYTF	TGTGCCAGCAGCCAACTGGACAGGTCTAACTATGGCTACACCTTC
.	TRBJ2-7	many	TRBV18	CASSARTDAYEQYF	TGTGCCAGCTCAGCCCGGACAGACGCCTACGAGCAGTACTTC